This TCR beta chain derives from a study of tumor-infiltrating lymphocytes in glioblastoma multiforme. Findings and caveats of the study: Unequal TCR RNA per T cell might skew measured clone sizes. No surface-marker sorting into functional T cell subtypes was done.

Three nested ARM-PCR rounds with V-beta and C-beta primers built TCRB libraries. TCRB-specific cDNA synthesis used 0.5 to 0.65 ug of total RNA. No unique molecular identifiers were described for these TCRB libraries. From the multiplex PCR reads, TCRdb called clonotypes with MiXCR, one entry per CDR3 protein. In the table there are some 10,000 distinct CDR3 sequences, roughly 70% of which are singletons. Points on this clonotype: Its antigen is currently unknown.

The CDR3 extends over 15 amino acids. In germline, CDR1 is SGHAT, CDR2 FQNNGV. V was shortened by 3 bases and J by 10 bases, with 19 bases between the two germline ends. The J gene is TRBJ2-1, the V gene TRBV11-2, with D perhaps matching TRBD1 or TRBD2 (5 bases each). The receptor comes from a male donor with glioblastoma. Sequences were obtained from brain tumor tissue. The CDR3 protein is CASSFGGLLFNEQFF. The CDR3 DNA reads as TGTGCCAGCAGCTTTGGGGGTCTCCTCTTTAACGAGCAGTTCTTC.